These 4 T cell receptor beta chains originate from one sample sequenced in a study of Graves' ophthalmopathy and Graves' hyperthyroidism. Researchers took RNA transcripts and amplified TCR beta CDR3 regions from them. The library came from an HTBI-primed first-round RT-PCR and a second-round multiplex PCR. MiXCR was run by TCRdb on the multiplex PCR reads, yielding one entry per CDR3 protein. This sample has roughly 380,000 distinct CDR3 sequences; 15% occur once, and the top ten carry roughly 7%. Sequenced input: peripheral blood. The receptors here all came from a woman between 18 and 29 years old with stable Graves' hyperthyroidism.

In the case of this clonotype: A much larger clonotype is one base distant, so this may be a read error. This sequence joins TRBV20-1 and TRBJ1-1; tentative D call: TRBD1 (5 bases). The germline CDR1 and CDR2 sequences are DFQATT and SNEGSKA (reference sequence). The CDR3 has 11 amino acids. The CDR3 DNA is TGCAGTGCTAGAGCCAGGGAGAAAGCTTGCTTT. Its translation: CSARAREKACF.

The chain joins TRBV29-1 to TRBJ1-2; TRBD1 might be the D (6 bases). V lost 7 bases to trimming and J lost 4 bases, with 10 bases between them. This CDR3 is 11 amino acids long. Germline V gives CDR1 SQVTM, CDR2 ANQGSEA. The CDR3 spells CSGRGIYGYTF. The DNA of the CDR3 is TGCAGCGGGAGGGGGATCTATGGCTACACCTTC.

The table lists this clonotype with many counts. The chain links TRBV12-3 or TRBV12-4 to TRBJ1-1, with TRBD1 as a possible D gene (5 bases). V lost 4 bases and J lost 4, with 7 bases in between. The CDR3 consists of 12 residues. The CDR3 here is CASSSQGTEAFF. DNA of the CDR3: TGTGCCAGCAGTTCCCAGGGCACTGAAGCTTTCTTT.

The gene calls are TRBV4-2 and TRBJ2-7, with TRBD1 matching 10 bases. CDR1 LGHNA and CDR2 YNFKEQ come from the germline V gene. The CDR3 loop spans 14 amino acids. V lost 3 bases and J lost 1; bases outside the gene matches: 0. This CDR3 is CASSQDRGSYEQYF. The CDR3, as DNA: TGTGCCAGCAGCCAGGACAGGGGGTCCTACGAGCAGTACTTC.